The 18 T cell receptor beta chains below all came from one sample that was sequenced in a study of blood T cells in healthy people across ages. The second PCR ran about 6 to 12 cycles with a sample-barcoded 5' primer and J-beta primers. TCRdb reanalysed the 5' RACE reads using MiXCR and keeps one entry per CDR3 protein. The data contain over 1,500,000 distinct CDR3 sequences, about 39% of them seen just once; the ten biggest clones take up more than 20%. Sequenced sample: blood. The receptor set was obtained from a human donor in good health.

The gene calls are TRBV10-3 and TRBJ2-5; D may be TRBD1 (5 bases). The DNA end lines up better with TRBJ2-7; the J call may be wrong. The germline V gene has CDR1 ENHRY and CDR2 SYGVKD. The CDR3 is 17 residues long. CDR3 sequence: CAISESAGFGGVDEQYF. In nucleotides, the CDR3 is TGTGCCATCAGTGAGTCGGCAGGGTTCGGTGGTGTGGACGAGCAGTACTTC.

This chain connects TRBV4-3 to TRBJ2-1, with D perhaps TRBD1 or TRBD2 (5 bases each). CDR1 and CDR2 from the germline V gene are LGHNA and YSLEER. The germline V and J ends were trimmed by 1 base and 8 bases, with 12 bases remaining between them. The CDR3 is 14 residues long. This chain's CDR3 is CASSQVGVVDEQFF. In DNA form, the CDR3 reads TGCGCCAGCAGCCAAGTGGGGGTAGTGGATGAGCAGTTCTTC.

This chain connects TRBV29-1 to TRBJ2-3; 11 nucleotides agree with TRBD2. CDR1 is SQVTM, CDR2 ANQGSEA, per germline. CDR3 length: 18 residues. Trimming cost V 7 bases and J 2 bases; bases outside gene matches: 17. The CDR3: CSGKLAGGNRFDTDTQYF. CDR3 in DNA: TGCAGCGGAAAGCTAGCGGGGGGTAACCGTTTTGACACAGATACGCAGTATTTT.

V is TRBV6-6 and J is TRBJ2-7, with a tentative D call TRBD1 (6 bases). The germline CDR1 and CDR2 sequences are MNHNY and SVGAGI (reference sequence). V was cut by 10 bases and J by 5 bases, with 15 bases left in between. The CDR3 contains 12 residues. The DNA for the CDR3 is TGTGCCAACAGCAGGGGAGTGCACGAGCAGTACTTC. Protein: CANSRGVHEQYF.

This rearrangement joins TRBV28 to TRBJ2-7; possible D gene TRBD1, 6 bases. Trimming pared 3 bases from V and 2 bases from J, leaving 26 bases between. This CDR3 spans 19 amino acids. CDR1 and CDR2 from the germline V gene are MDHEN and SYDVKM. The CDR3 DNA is TGTGCCAGCAGTTTCGTGTCATTGGGGATTTCGGCAGGGGCCTACGAGCAGTACTTC. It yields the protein CASSFVSLGISAGAYEQYF.

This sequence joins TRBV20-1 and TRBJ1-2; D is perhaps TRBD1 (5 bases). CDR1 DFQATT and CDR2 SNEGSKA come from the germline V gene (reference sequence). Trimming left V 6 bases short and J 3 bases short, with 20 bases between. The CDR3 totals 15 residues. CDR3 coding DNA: TGCAGTGCCCCCCCGAGGCCAGGGCATTACTATGGCTACACCTTC. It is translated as CSAPPRPGHYYGYTF.

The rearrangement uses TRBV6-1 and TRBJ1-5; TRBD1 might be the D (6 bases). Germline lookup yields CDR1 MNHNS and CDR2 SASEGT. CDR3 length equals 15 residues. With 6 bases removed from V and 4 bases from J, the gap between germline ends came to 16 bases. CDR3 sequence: CASSGAGGPNQPQHF. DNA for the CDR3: TGTGCCAGCAGCGGGGCCGGGGGGCCGAATCAGCCCCAGCATTTT.

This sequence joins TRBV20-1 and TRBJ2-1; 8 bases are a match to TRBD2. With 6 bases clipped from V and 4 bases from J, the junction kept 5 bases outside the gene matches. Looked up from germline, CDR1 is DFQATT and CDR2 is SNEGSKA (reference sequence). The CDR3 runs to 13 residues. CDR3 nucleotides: TGCAGTGCACGTAGCGGGATGTACAATGAGCAGTTCTTC. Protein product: CSARSGMYNEQFF.

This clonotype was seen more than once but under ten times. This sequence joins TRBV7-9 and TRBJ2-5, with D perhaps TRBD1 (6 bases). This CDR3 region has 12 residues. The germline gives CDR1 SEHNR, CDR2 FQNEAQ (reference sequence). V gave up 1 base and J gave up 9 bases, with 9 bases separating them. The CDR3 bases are TGTGCCAGCAGCTTAGAGACAGGTCCCCAGTACTTC. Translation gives CASSLETGPQYF.

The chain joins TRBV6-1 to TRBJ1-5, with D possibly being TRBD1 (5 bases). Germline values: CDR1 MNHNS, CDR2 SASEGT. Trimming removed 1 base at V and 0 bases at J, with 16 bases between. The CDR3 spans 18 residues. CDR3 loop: CASSEGGGAYYSNQPQHF. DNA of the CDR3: TGTGCCAGCAGTGAAGGTGGAGGGGCGTACTATAGCAATCAGCCCCAGCATTTT.

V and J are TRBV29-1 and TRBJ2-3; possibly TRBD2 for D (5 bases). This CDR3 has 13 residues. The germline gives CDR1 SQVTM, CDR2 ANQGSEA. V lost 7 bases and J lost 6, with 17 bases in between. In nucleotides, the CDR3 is TGCAGCGCCTGCCAGGAGGCATCGGATACGCAGTATTTT. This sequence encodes CSACQEASDTQYF.

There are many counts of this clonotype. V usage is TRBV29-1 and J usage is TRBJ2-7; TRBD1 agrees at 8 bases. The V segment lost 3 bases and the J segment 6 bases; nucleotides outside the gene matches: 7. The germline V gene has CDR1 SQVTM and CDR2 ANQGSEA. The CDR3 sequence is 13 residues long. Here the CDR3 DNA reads TGCAGCGTTGATGTGACAGGGGTCGGCGAGCAGTACTTC. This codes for CSVDVTGVGEQYF.

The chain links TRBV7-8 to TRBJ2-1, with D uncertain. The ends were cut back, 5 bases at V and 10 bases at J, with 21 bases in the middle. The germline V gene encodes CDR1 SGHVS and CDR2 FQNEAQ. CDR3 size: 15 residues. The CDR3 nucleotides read TGTGCCAGCAGCCTAAGTCCAGTTGGCGTATCCGAGCAGTTCTTC. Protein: CASSLSPVGVSEQFF.

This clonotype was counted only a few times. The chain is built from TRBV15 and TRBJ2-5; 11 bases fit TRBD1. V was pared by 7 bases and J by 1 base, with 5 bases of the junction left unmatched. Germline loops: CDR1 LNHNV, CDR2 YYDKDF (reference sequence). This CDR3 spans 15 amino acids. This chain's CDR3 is CATKQGQGVQETQYF. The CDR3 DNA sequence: TGTGCCACCAAACAGGGACAGGGGGTCCAAGAGACCCAGTACTTC.

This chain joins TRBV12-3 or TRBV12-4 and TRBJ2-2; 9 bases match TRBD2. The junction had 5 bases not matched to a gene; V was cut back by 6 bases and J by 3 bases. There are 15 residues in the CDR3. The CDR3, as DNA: TGTGCCAGCAGCTCAAGCGGGGGGTACACCGGGGAGCTGTTTTTT. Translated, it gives CASSSSGGYTGELFF.

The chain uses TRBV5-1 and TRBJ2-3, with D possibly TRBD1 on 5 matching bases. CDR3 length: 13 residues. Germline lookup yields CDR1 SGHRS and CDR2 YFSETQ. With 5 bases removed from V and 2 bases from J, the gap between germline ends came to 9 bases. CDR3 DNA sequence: TGCGCCAGCAGAGGACACCTCACAGATACGCAGTATTTT. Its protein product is CASRGHLTDTQYF. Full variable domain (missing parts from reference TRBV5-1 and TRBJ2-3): KAGVTQTPRYLIKTRGQQVTLSCSPISGHRSVSWYQQTPGQGLQFLFEYFSETQRNKGNFPGRFSGRQFSNSRSEMNVSTLELGDSALYLCASRGHLTDTQYFGPGTRLTVL.

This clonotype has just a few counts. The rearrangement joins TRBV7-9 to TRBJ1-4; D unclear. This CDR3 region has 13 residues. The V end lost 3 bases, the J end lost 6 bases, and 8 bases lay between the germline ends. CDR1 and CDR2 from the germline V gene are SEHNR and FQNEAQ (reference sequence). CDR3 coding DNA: TGTGCCAGCAGCTTCGACATAGATGAAAAACTGTTTTTT. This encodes CASSFDIDEKLFF.

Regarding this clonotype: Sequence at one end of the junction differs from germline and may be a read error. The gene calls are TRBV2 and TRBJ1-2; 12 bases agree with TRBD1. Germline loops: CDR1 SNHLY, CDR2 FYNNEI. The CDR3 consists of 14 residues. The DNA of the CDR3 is TGTGCCGGCAGTGGGGACAGGGGGCTCGGAGGCTACACCTTC. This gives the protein CAGSGDRGLGGYTF.